A selection of T cell receptor beta chains follows, all from one sample in a study of blood T cells in healthy people across ages. TCRdb fed the 5' RACE reads into MiXCR, producing one record per CDR3 protein. Of 730,000 or so distinct CDR3 sequences listed, approximately 40% are singletons. The sequencing sample was made of blood. Every receptor here comes from a man of 80 years or more in good health. CDR3s include the opening cysteine and the closing phenylalanine or tryptophan. The D gene is left open where the match is weak. Clone size appears in some rows only: once, few, many, or a class for an expanded clone.

v_gene	d_gene	j_gene	abundance	len	CDR3nt	CDR3aa
TRBV4-1	TRBD1	TRBJ1-5	few	17	TGCGCCAGCAGCCAAGATTTCCCGAACAGGGGGAATCAGCCCCAGCATTTT	CASSQDFPNRGNQPQHF
TRBV24-1	-	TRBJ2-5	-	13	TGTGCCACCAGTGATCACAGAGAGGAGACCCAGTACTTC	CATSDHREETQYF
TRBV27	TRBD1	TRBJ2-7	few	18	TGTGCCAGCAGTTTATGGGCCCCGGGACAGGGGTACTCCTACGAGCAGTACTTC	CASSLWAPGQGYSYEQYF
TRBV28	-	TRBJ1-4	-	15	TGTGCCAGCAGTGTGACTGACTCCGGTAATAAAAAACTGTTTTTT	CASSVTDSGNKKLFF
TRBV5-1	TRBD1	TRBJ2-3	few	13	TGTGCCAGCAGTGGACAGGGGACAGATACGCAGTATTTT	CASSGQGTDTQYF
TRBV5-4	-	TRBJ2-4	few	13	TGTGCCAGCAGCTTGGCGCAGGATGGCATTCAGTACTTC	CASSLAQDGIQYF
TRBV9	-	TRBJ2-3	-	14	TGTGCCAGCAGCGCGAGACAGACTACAGATACGAAGTATTTT	CASSARQTTDTKYF
TRBV20-1	-	TRBJ2-3	-	15	TGCAGTGTCCCACCAACTGGGTCTAGCACAGATACGCAGTATTTT	CSVPPTGSSTDTQYF
TRBV18	-	TRBJ1-5	few	13	TGTGCCAGCTCGCATAAACAGGGTCAGCCCCAGCATTTT	CASSHKQGQPQHF
TRBV6-2/TRBV6-3	-	TRBJ2-5	-	15	TGTGCCAGCAGCCTAAATGGCATAAGGGGAGAGACCCAGTACTTC	CASSLNGIRGETQYF
TRBV29-1	-	TRBJ2-7	-	12	TGCAGCGTTGAAGAGGGGGACTACGAGCAGTACTTC	CSVEEGDYEQYF
TRBV14	-	TRBJ1-1	-	16	TGTGCCAGCAGCCAAGATCTTGGAACAGGGAACACTGAAGCTTTCTTT	CASSQDLGTGNTEAFF
TRBV18	-	TRBJ2-7	-	15	TGTGCCAGCTCACTGCGGACTTCGAAAATGGATGAGCAGTACTTC	CASSLRTSKMDEQYF
TRBV20-1	TRBD2	TRBJ2-4	-	14	TGCAGTGCTTGGGGGGGTCTAGCCAAAAACATTCAGTACTTC	CSAWGGLAKNIQYF
TRBV24-1	-	TRBJ1-2	-	13	TGTGCCACCAGCGTGGACCATAACTATGGCTACACCTTC	CATSVDHNYGYTF
TRBV12-3/TRBV12-4	-	TRBJ2-7	few	12	TGTGCCAGCAGCTGGACAGAGGGAGAGCAGTACTTC	CASSWTEGEQYF
TRBV6-2/TRBV6-3	-	TRBJ2-7	few	14	TGTGCCAGCAGTTACTCGGTCGCGGTCTACGAGCAGTACTTC	CASSYSVAVYEQYF
TRBV9	-	TRBJ2-1	-	15	TGTGCCAGCAGCGCTCCGGGACTTAGGCTAAGTGAGCAGTTCTTC	CASSAPGLRLSEQFF
TRBV20-1	TRBD1	TRBJ2-5	few	15	TGCAGTGCCCTTCGTACAGGGACAGATCAAGAGACCCAGTACTTC	CSALRTGTDQETQYF
TRBV6-6	-	TRBJ2-5	-	15	TGTGCCAGCAGTTACTCCGGAGGGGGAGGAGAGACCCAGTACTTC	CASSYSGGGGETQYF
TRBV5-6	-	TRBJ2-7	-	16	TGTGCCAGCAGCTTGTTGACCGGCGGATCGGGTTACGAGCAGTACTTC	CASSLLTGGSGYEQYF
TRBV20-1	TRBD2	TRBJ2-1	few	14	TGCAGTGCACCCTTTAGCGGGAGCGGCCATGAGCAGTTCTTC	CSAPFSGSGHEQFF
TRBV6-2/TRBV6-3	TRBD1	TRBJ2-4	few	13	TGTGCCAGCAGCCGGGACAGGGGTCACATTCAGTACTTC	CASSRDRGHIQYF
TRBV7-3	-	TRBJ1-2	-	15	TGTGCCAGCAGCCCAGACTCCGGGACCCTATCTGGCTACACCTTC	CASSPDSGTLSGYTF
TRBV29-1	-	TRBJ2-1	many	12	TGCAGCGTTGAACCTACTAGCAATGAGCAGTTCTTC	CSVEPTSNEQFF
TRBV7-2	-	TRBJ2-3	-	16	TGTGCCAGCAGCTTAGAGTCCACGAGGGGACATACAACGCAGTATTTT	CASSLESTRGHTTQYF
TRBV3-1	-	TRBJ1-2	few	15	TGTGCCAGCAGGCCTCCCGGGACAACCGTCTATGGCTACACCTTC	CASRPPGTTVYGYTF
TRBV2	TRBD2	TRBJ2-5	-	16	TGTGCCAGCAGTGAAGGGGGTCCAGCGGGAGGAGAGACCCAGTACTTC	CASSEGGPAGGETQYF
TRBV4-3	TRBD1	TRBJ1-1	few	17	TGCGCCAGCAGCCAAGACCCTCCCGGGACAGGGAGGGTTAGAGCTTTCTTT	CASSQDPPGTGRVRAFF
TRBV20-1	TRBD1	TRBJ2-1	-	14	TGCAGTGCTAGCCGGCCAGGGGGTAGGCATGAGCAGCTCTTC	CSASRPGGRHEQLF
TRBV9	TRBD1	TRBJ1-2	few	13	TGTGCCAGCAGTGGAGACAGGGTCTATGGCTACACCTTC	CASSGDRVYGYTF
TRBV7-2	TRBD1	TRBJ1-4	-	15	TGTGCCAGCAGCTCTCCGGGACAGGGATATGAAAAACTGTTTTTT	CASSSPGQGYEKLFF
TRBV20-1	TRBD1	TRBJ1-2	-	14	TGCAGTGCTAAAACAGGGGGAACTAACTATGGCTACACCTTC	CSAKTGGTNYGYTF
TRBV6-5	-	TRBJ2-7	-	16	TGTGCCAGCAGGGATTTGTTAGGGCCTCTATCAAGCGAGCAGTACTTC	CASRDLLGPLSSEQYF
TRBV9	-	TRBJ2-1	-	15	TGTGCCAGCAGCGTAGTCCGGGATCGGGATAATGAGCAGTTCTTC	CASSVVRDRDNEQFF
TRBV2	-	TRBJ2-1	-	14	TGTGCCAGCAATCGGCAGGGAACCAGGAATGAGCAGTTCTTC	CASNRQGTRNEQFF
TRBV6-1	-	TRBJ2-7	few	13	TGTGCCAGCAGTGAAGGGCACTCCTACGAGCAGTACTTC	CASSEGHSYEQYF
TRBV4-3	TRBD2	TRBJ2-1	many	17	TGCGCCAGCAGCCAAGCTCTACTAGCGGAGCTACCCCATGAGCAGTTCTTC	CASSQALLAELPHEQFF
TRBV6-2/TRBV6-3	TRBD1	TRBJ2-1	-	17	TGTGCCAGCAGTTCCTCTCCGGGACAGGGCAAATTCAATGAGCAGTTCTTC	CASSSSPGQGKFNEQFF
TRBV5-1	-	TRBJ2-5	few	15	TGCGCCAGCAGCCAAGGACCGACAAACCAAGAGACCCAGTACTTC	CASSQGPTNQETQYF
TRBV7-2	-	TRBJ2-3	-	14	TGTGCCACCATGGGGCGGACCCTGACAGATACGCAGTATTTT	CATMGRTLTDTQYF
TRBV6-5	-	TRBJ1-1	-	13	TGTGCCAGCATCAAAGGAGGGAACACTGAAGCTTTCTTT	CASIKGGNTEAFF
TRBV6-5	-	TRBJ1-2	-	16	TGTGCCAGCACCGAGAGTGGGGGACTAAGTAACTATGGCTACACCTTC	CASTESGGLSNYGYTF
TRBV12-3/TRBV12-4	-	TRBJ1-2	-	14	TGTGCCAGCAGGGTGGCGGGACTTACCTATGGCTACACCTTC	CASRVAGLTYGYTF
TRBV2	-	TRBJ2-2	-	15	TGTGCCAGCAGTGATGGAAGCCCGAACACCGGGGAGCTGTTTTTT	CASSDGSPNTGELFF
TRBV2	-	TRBJ2-7	many	15	TGTGCCAGCAGTGAAGCCCCGGACAGATACTACGAGCAGTACTTC	CASSEAPDRYYEQYF
TRBV20-1	TRBD2	TRBJ2-1	-	18	TGCAGCGCGAGCCTTACCGGGACTAGCGGGGGGTGGGTAGATGAGCAGTTCTTC	CSASLTGTSGGWVDEQFF
TRBV7-3	TRBD2	TRBJ2-3	few	19	TGTGCCAGCAGCTCCTCTAGCGGGAGAGGCGTCGGGCCCACAGATACGCAGTATTTT	CASSSSSGRGVGPTDTQYF
TRBV5-1	TRBD2	TRBJ2-2	-	17	TGCGCCAGCAGCCCCCCCTTTGCGGGAGGCCCAACCGGGGAGCTGTTTTTT	CASSPPFAGGPTGELFF
TRBV20-1	-	TRBJ1-2	few	17	TGCAGTGCTAGTTTTTCAGGGCAGGGCGTAGTTAGGAATGGCTACACCTTC	CSASFSGQGVVRNGYTF
TRBV25-1	-	TRBJ2-5	few	12	TGTGCCAGCATCCGAAGGGGGGAGACCCAGTACTTC	CASIRRGETQYF
TRBV5-1	-	TRBJ2-5	-	13	TGCGCCAGCAGTACGGCTACTCTCAATGAGCAGTACTTC	CASSTATLNEQYF
TRBV7-9	-	TRBJ2-6	-	17	TGTGCCAGCAGCTTAGGGGCAGGGAGAACTGGGGCCAACGTCCTGACTTTC	CASSLGAGRTGANVLTF